This T cell receptor (beta chain) stems from a study of T cells in Graves' hyperthyroidism and ophthalmopathy. Amplification targeted TCR beta CDR3 regions from RNA transcripts. The study used the HTBI primer set for a first-round RT-PCR of the TCR CDR3. TCRdb re-called the multiplex PCR reads through MiXCR, storing one row per CDR3 protein. The table has fewer than 450,000 distinct CDR3 sequences, roughly an eighth seen once. Whole-study results and caveats: Most thyroid clonotypes with frequency above 0.001 were detected in blood.

This clonotype was seen ten or more times. Its antigen is unknown. The ends were cut back, 5 bases at V and 8 bases at J, with 10 bases in the middle. Per the germline V gene, CDR1 is LGHDT and CDR2 is YNNKEL (reference sequence). This CDR3 region has 12 residues. Sample: blood. J is TRBJ2-1 and V is TRBV3-1, with a possible D match to TRBD1 (5 bases). The TCR originated in a man aged 45-60 years with Graves' ophthalmopathy. This chain's CDR3 is CASSSRGDEQFF. The CDR3, as DNA: TGTGCCAGCAGCTCTAGGGGCGATGAGCAGTTCTTC.